The T cell receptor beta chain described here comes from a study of T cells expressing NK-cell markers. Study summary: Repertoire data for TCR beta were derived from sorted T cells (CD3+CD56+NKG2C+, CD3+CD56+NKG2C- and CD3+CD56-NKG2C+). The eight sequenced donors comprised seven who were HCMV-seropositive and one who was seronegative.

Overall study findings and caveats: Dominance of the CD3+CD56-NKG2C+ fraction by these clonotypes also held in a handful of donors.

A word on this clonotype: Its antigen is still unknown.

Germline assignment: CDR1 MNHEY and CDR2 SVGAGI. CDR3 length: 15 amino acids. As the method of synthesis, 5'RACE template switching with UMIs yielded TCR beta cDNA. TCRdb reanalyzed the 5' RACE reads, giving one entry per CDR3 protein sequence and no DNA. The specimen's table records about 450,000 distinct CDR3 sequences. J is TRBJ2-5 and V is TRBV6-5; checking the TCRdb D call of TRBD2 is not possible without DNA. This sequence was found in a woman between 18 and 69 years old in good health. The sample consisted of blood T cells: a sorted CD56 or NKG2C T cell subset, CD4+ or CD8+ T cells, or bulk PBMC T cells (not recorded which). This chain's CDR3 is CASSFGLAGVETQYF.